This T cell receptor (beta chain) emerged from a study of blood T cell repertoires in COVID-19. As handled by the study authors: Nucleated cell counts were estimated from reference gene primer amplification. Assay used: immunoSEQ multiplex PCR; TCRdb lists only in-frame clones, some missing. V, J and clone size reflect that table, while D and trimming were determined from the DNA. This table holds about 190,000 clones, about four fifths found once. This CDR3 spans 14 amino acids. The germline V gene has CDR1 LNHDA and CDR2 SQIVND (reference sequence). The V end lost 3 bases, the J end lost 5 bases, and 14 bases lay between the germline ends.

The sequence came from a woman in her 70s with active or convalescent COVID-19. Sequenced material: peripheral blood. The V and J genes are TRBV19 and TRBJ2-7, with D possibly matching TRBD2 (5 bases). The CDR3 nucleotides are TGTGCCAGTAGTATGCTGGAGGCGAGGCACGAGCAGTACTTC. It codes for CASSMLEARHEQYF.